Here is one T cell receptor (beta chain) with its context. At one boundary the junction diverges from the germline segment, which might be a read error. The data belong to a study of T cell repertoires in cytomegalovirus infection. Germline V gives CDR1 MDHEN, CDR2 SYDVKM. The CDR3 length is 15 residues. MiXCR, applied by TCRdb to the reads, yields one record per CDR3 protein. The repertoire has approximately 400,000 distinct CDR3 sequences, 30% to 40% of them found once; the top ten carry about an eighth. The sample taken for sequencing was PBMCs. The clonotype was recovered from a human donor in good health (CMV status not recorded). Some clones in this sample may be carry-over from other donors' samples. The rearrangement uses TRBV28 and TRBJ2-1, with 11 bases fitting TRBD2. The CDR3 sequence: CASSPTSGDYNEKFF. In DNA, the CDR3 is TGTGCCAGCAGTCCGACTAGCGGGGACTACAATGAGAAGTTCTTC.